This T cell receptor (beta chain) was found in a study of blood T cell repertoires in COVID-19. Study as a whole: Specimens from acute and convalescent COVID-19 originated in the United States, Italy and Spain. Sources were T cells, B-cell-depleted T cells, or PBMCs; the material itself was cDNA or gDNA.

The CDR3 extends over 12 amino acids. V was cut by 3 bases and J by 8 bases, with 8 bases left in between. This clone was seen a few times. Source study methods: It was from reference gene primer amplification that nucleated cell counts were estimated. Clones were read by immunoSEQ multiplex PCR, and TCRdb kept only the in-frame ones, dropping some. V, J and clone size are taken as reported in that table, and D and trimming were inferred from the DNA itself. The profile covers approximately 84,000 clones, with about 77% appearing a single time and 16% taken by the ten largest. The chain employs TRBV12-3 or TRBV12-4 and TRBJ2-1; D is unresolved. Input material: peripheral blood. This TCR was recovered from a human donor in a cohort sampled during active COVID-19. CDR3 protein: CASSFREYEQFF. The CDR3 bases are TGTGCCAGCAGTTTTCGCGAGTATGAGCAGTTCTTC.